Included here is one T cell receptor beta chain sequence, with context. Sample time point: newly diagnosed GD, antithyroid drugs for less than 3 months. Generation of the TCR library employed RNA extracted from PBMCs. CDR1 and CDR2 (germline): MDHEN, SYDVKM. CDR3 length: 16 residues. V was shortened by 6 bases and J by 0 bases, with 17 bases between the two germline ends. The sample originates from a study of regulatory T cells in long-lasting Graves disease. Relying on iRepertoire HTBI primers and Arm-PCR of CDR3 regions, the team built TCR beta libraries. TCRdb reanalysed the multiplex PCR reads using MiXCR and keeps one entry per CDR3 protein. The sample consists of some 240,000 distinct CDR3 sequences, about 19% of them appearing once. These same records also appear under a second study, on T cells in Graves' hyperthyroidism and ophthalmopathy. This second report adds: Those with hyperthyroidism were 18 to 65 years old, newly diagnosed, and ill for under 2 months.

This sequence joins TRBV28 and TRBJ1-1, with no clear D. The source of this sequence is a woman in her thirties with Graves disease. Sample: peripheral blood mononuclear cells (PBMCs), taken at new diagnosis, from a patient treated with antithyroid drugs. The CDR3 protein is CASREEQPYMNTEAFF. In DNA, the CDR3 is TGTGCCAGCAGGGAGGAACAACCGTACATGAACACTGAAGCTTTCTTT.